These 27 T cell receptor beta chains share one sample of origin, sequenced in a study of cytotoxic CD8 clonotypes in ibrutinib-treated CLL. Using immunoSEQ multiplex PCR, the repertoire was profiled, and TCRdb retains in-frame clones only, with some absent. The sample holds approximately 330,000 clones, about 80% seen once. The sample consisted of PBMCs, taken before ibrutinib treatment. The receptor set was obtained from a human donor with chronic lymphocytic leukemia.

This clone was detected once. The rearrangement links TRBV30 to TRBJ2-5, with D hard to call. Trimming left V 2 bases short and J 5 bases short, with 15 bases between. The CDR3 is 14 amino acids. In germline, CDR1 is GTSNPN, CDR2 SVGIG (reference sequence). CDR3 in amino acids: CAWSNSLGKETQYF. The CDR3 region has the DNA TGTGCCTGGAGTAATTCGTTGGGTAAGGAGACCCAGTACTTC.

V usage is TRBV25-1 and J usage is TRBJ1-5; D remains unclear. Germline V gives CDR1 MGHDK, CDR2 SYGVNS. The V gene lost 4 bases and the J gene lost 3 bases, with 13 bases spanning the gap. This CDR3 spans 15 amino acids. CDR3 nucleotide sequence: TGTGCCAGCAGTGGGCCCACAGAATCCAATCAGCCCCAGCATTTT. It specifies CASSGPTESNQPQHF.

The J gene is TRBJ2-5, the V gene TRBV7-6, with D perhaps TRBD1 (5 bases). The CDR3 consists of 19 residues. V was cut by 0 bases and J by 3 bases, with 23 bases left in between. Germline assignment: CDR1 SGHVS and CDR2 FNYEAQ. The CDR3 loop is CASSLALAWGQGLEETQYF. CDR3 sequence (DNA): TGTGCCAGCAGCTTAGCGTTAGCTTGGGGTCAGGGCTTGGAAGAGACCCAGTACTTC.

For the CDR3, the DNA is TGTGCCAGCAGCTTCCGCTTAGGTCAGAGCACAGATACGCAGTATTTT. Translation gives CASSFRLGQSTDTQYF. The chain carries TRBV5-4 and TRBJ2-3; D unclear. V lost 2 bases and J 0 bases, leaving 13 bases between the germline ends. CDR1 is SGHNT, CDR2 YYREEE, per germline (reference sequence). The CDR3 has 16 residues.

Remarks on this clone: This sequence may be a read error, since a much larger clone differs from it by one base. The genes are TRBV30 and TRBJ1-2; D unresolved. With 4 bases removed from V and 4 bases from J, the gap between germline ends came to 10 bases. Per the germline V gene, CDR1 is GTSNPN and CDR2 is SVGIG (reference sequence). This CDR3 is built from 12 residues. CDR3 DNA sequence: TGTGCCTGGACCCCGGAACCCTATGGCTACACCTTC. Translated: CAWTPEPYGYTF.

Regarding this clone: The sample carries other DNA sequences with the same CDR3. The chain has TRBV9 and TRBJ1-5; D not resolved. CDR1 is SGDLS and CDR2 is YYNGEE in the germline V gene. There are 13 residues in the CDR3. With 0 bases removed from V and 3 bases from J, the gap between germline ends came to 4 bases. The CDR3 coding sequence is TGTGCCAGCAGCGTAGGGTCCAATCAGCCCCAGCATTTT. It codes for CASSVGSNQPQHF.

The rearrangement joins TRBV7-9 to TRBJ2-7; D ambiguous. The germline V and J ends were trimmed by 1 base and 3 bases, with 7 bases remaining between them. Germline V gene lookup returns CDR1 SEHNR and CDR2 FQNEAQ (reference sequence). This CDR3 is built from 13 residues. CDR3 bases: TGTGCCAGCAGCTTAGTAGGGAACTACGAGCAGTACTTC. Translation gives CASSLVGNYEQYF.

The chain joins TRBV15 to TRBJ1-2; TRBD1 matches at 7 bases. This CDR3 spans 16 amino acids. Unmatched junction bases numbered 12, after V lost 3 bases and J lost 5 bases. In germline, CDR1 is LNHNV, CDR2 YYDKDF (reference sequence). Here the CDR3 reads CATSSNLGTDFYGYTF. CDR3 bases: TGTGCCACCAGCAGTAATCTAGGGACAGACTTTTATGGCTACACCTTC. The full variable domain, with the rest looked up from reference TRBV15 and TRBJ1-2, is DAMVIQNPRYQVTQFGKPVTLSCSQTLNHNVMYWYQQKSSQAPKLLFHYYDKDFNNEADTPDNFQSRRPNTSFCFLDIRSPGLGDTAMYLCATSSNLGTDFYGYTFGSGTRLTVV.

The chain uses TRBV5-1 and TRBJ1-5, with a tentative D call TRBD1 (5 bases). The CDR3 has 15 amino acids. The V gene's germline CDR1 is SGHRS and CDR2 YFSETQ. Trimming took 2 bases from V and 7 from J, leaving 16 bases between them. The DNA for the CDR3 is TGCGCCAGCAGCTTCTTCTTCGGGGCAGGGCAGCCCCAGCATTTT. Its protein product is CASSFFFGAGQPQHF.

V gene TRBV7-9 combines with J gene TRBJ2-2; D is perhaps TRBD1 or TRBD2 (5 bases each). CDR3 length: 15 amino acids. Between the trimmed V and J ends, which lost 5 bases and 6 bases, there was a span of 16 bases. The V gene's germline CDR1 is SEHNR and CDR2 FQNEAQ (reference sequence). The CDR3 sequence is CASSPGPNLAGELFF. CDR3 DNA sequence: TGTGCCAGCAGCCCGGGACCTAACTTGGCCGGGGAGCTGTTTTTT.

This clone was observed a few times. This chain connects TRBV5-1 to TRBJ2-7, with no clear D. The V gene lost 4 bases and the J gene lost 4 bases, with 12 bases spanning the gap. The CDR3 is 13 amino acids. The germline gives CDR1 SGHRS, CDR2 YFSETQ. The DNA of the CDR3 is TGCGCCAGCAGCCCAGAGCATGAATACGAGCAGTACTTC. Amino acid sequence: CASSPEHEYEQYF.

For the CDR3, the DNA is TGTGCCAGCAGCTTAGGGGGGAAGAGTGGCTACACCTTC. Translation gives CASSLGGKSGYTF. This rearrangement joins TRBV7-9 to TRBJ1-2; weak D call: TRBD1 (5 bases). Trimming removed 1 base at V and 7 bases at J, with 10 bases between. The CDR3 runs to 13 residues. From germline, CDR1 is SEHNR and CDR2 FQNEAQ (reference sequence).

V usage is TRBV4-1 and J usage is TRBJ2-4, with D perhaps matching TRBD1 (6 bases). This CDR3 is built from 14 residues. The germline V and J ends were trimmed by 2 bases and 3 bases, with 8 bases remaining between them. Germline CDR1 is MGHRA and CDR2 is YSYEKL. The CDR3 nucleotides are TGCGCCAGCAGCCAACTAGGGGGCAAAAACATTCAGTACTTC. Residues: CASSQLGGKNIQYF.

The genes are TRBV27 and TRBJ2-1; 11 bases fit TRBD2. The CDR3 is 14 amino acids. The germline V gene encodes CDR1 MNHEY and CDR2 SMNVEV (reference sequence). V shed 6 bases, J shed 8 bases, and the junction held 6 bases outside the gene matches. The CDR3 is CASRVAGGLDEQFF. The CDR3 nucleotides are TGTGCCAGCAGGGTAGCGGGAGGGCTCGATGAGCAGTTCTTC.

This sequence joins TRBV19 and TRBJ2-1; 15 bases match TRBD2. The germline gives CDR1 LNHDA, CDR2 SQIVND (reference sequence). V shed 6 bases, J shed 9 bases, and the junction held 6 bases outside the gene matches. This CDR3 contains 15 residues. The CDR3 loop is CASRSGTSGRSEQFF. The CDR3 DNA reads TGTGCCAGTAGATCCGGGACTAGCGGGAGGAGTGAGCAGTTCTTC.

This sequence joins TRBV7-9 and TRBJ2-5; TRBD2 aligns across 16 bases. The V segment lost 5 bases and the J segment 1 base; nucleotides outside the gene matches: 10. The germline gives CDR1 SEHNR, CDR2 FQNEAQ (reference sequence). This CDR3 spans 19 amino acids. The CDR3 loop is CASSRLGTSGRVFQETQYF. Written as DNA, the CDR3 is TGTGCCAGCAGCCGACTAGGGACTAGCGGGAGGGTATTCCAAGAGACCCAGTACTTC.

CDR3 nucleotides: TGCGCCAGCAGCTACGGGACTAGCGGGAGTGATGAGCAGTTCTTC. The encoded protein is CASSYGTSGSDEQFF. This chain joins TRBV5-1 and TRBJ2-1; 14 positions agree with TRBD2. Germline V gives CDR1 SGHRS, CDR2 YFSETQ. V shed 3 bases, J shed 8 bases, and the junction held 4 bases outside the gene matches. The CDR3 contains 15 residues.

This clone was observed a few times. CDR3 residues: CASSVLGEGYTIYF. The CDR3 DNA follows: TGTGCCAGCAGCGTATTGGGGGAGGGATACACCATATATTTT. This chain uses TRBV9 with TRBJ1-3, with D perhaps TRBD1 (5 bases). Trimming stripped 1 base from V and 8 bases from J, with 13 bases between. Per germline, CDR1 SGDLS and CDR2 YYNGEE. The length of the CDR3 is 14 residues.

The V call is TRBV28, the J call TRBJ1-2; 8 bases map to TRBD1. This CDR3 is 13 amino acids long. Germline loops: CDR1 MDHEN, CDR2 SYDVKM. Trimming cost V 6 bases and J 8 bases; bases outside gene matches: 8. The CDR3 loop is CASRADRGFGYTF. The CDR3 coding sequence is TGTGCCAGCAGGGCAGACAGGGGTTTCGGCTACACCTTC.

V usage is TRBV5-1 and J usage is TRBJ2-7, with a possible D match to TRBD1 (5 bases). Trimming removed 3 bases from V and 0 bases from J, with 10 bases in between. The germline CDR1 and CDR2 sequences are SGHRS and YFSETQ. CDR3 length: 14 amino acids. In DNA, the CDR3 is TGCGCCAGCAGCTACACAGGTTACTCCTACGAGCAGTACTTC. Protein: CASSYTGYSYEQYF.

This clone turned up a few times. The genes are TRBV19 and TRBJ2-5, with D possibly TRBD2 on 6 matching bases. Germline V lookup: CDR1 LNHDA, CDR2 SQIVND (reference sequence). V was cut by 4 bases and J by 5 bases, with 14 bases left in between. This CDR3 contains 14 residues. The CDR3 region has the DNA TGTGCCAGTAGTACCCGGGAGAAGGGGGAGACCCAGTACTTC. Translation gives CASSTREKGETQYF. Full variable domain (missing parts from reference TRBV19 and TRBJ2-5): DGGITQSPKYLFRKEGQNVTLSCEQNLNHDAMYWYRQDPGQGLRLIYYSQIVNDFQKGDIAEGYSVSREKKESFPLTVTSAQKNPTAFYLCASSTREKGETQYFGPGTRLLVL.

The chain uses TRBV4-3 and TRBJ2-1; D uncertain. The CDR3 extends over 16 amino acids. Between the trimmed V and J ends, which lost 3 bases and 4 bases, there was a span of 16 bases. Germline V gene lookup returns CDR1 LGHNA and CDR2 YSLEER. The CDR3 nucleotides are TGCGCCAGCAGCCAGGTCGGACGGAGAGATTACAATGAGCAGTTCTTC. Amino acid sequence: CASSQVGRRDYNEQFF.

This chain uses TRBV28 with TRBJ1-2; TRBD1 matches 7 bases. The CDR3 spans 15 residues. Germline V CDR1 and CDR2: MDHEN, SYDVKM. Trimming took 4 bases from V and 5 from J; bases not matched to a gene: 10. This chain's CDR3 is CASSSAGQAVYGYTF. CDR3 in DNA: TGTGCCAGCAGTTCCGCCGGACAGGCCGTTTATGGCTACACCTTC.

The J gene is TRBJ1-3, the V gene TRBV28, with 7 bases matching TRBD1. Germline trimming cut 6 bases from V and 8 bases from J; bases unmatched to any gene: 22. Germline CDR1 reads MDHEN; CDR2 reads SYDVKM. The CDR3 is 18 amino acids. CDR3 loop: CASSQVFLTGVGGDTIYF. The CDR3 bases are TGTGCCAGCAGCCAAGTATTCCTAACAGGGGTCGGTGGGGACACCATATATTTT.

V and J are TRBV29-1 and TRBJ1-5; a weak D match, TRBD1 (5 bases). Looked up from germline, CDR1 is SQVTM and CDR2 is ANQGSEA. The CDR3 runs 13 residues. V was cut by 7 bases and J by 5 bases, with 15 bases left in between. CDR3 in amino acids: CSALGGVDQPQHF. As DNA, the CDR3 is TGCAGCGCCCTGGGGGGGGTCGATCAGCCCCAGCATTTT.

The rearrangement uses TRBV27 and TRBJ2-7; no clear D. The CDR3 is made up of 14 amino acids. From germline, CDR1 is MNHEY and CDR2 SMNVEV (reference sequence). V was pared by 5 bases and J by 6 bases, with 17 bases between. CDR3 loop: CASSPQRFLSEQYF. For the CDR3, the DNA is TGTGCCAGCAGTCCCCAGAGGTTTTTGTCCGAGCAGTACTTC.

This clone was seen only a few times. CDR3 in amino acids: CASSPGPSGANTGELFF. DNA for the CDR3: TGTGCCAGCAGCCCCGGGCCCAGCGGAGCGAACACCGGGGAGCTGTTTTTT. This chain joins TRBV7-6 and TRBJ2-2; D is perhaps TRBD2 (5 bases). The CDR3 covers 17 residues. V dropped 5 bases and J dropped 0 bases, with 16 bases sitting between them. CDR1 and CDR2 from the germline V gene are SGHVS and FNYEAQ.